This TCR beta chain was sequenced for a study of blood T cell repertoires in COVID-19. Clones were read by immunoSEQ multiplex PCR, and TCRdb kept only the in-frame ones, dropping some. The sample includes about 500,000 clones, roughly 90% of them seen just once. V lost 3 bases and J lost 7; bases outside the gene matches: 5. This CDR3 contains 15 residues. The germline V gene encodes CDR1 MGHRA and CDR2 YSYEKL. The sequence was obtained from a woman under 30 who had recovered from COVID-19. The sequencing sample was made of PBMCs or T cells enriched from blood (not recorded which). The chain has TRBV4-1 and TRBJ2-2; 10 bases match TRBD2. For the CDR3, the DNA is TGCGCCAGCAGCCAGGAGCGGGGGGGCCTCGGGGAGCTGTTTTTT. Amino acid sequence: CASSQERGGLGELFF.